This T cell receptor beta chain was sequenced for a study of lymphopenia after photon versus proton radiotherapy. Study results and limitations: Photon-treated patients lost naive T cells and TCR diversity; proton-treated stayed stable.

CDR1 and CDR2 from the germline V gene are ENHRY and SYGVKD. V gave up 3 bases and J gave up 5 bases, with 16 bases separating them. CDR3 size: 15 residues. Points on this clone: No antigen is known for it.

Repertoires were generated with immunoSEQ multiplex PCR, while TCRdb's copy carries only in-frame clones and drops some. The sample shows 20,000 to 30,000 clones, around 85% of them seen only once. This TCR was sampled from a man aged 25 to 40 with gastric cancer. The V call is TRBV10-3, the J call TRBJ1-1; no clear D. This specimen consisted of peripheral blood, obtained from a patient treated with photon-based radiotherapy. Here the CDR3 reads CAISDLVNGSTEAFF. Written as DNA, the CDR3 is TGTGCCATCAGTGACCTTGTAAATGGTAGTACTGAAGCTTTCTTT.